The 14 T cell receptor beta chains given below trace back to one sample, sequenced in a study of blood T cell repertoires in COVID-19. Measured with immunoSEQ multiplex PCR; TCRdb has only the in-frame clones, and not every one. The table has about 240,000 clones, about 82% seen once. What was sequenced was peripheral blood. These receptors all stem from a woman in her fifties or sixties with active or convalescent COVID-19.

This clone was counted a few times. CDR3 sequence reads: CASSPGTGVHEQYF. CDR3 DNA sequence: TGTGCCAGCAGCCCCGGGACAGGGGTCCACGAGCAGTACTTC. This chain uses TRBV5-4 with TRBJ2-7, with TRBD1 identical over 10 bases. Germline CDR1 SGHNT, CDR2 YYREEE (reference sequence). CDR3 length equals 14 residues. V lost 4 bases and J lost 5; bases outside the gene matches: 6. The full variable domain, its missing parts supplied by reference TRBV5-4 and TRBJ2-7, is ETGVTQSPTHLIKTRGQQVTLRCSSQSGHNTVSWYQQALGQGPQFIFQYYREEENGRGNFPPRFSGLQFPNYSSELNVNALELDDSALYLCASSPGTGVHEQYFGPGTRLTVT.

Written as DNA, the CDR3 is TGTGCCAGCAGCCAAGATAGCGGGCAATTGGTCTACACTGAAGCTTTCTTT. Its translation is CASSQDSGQLVYTEAFF. The chain uses TRBV3-1 (or the pseudogene TRBV3-2) and TRBJ1-1; D remains unclear. This CDR3 has 17 amino acids. Germline CDR1 and CDR2: LGHDT and YNNKEL (reference sequence). V gave up 0 bases and J gave up 3 bases, with 17 bases separating them.

V gene TRBV5-1 combines with J gene TRBJ2-1, with 8 positions matching TRBD2. Germline assignment: CDR1 SGHRS and CDR2 YFSETQ. This CDR3 is 13 amino acids long. Losses at the gene ends were 2 bases for V and 16 bases for J; bases not matched to a gene: 11. The DNA for the CDR3 is TGCGCCAGCAGCTTTGTGGAGGAAAGCGGGAGTTTCTTC. Translated, it gives CASSFVEESGSFF. The entire variable domain, with the rest obtained from reference TRBV5-1 and TRBJ2-1, is as follows: KAGVTQTPRYLIKTRGQQVTLSCSPISGHRSVSWYQQTPGQGLQFLFEYFSETQRNKGNFPGRFSGRQFSNSRSEMNVSTLELGDSALYLCASSFVEESGSFFGPGTRLTVL.

The V and J genes are TRBV19 and TRBJ2-7; 8 bases are shared with TRBD2. The CDR3 loop spans 17 amino acids. Looked up from germline, CDR1 is LNHDA and CDR2 is SQIVND (reference sequence). After removal of 5 bases from V and 0 bases from J, the junction contained 12 bases not matched to a gene. The CDR3 nucleotides read TGTGCCAGTAGTCCCGGACTAGCCGACTCGAGCTCCTACGAGCAGTACTTC. Its protein is CASSPGLADSSSYEQYF.

The chain joins TRBV18 to TRBJ2-1; D unresolved. Trimming shortened V by 3 bases and J by 6 bases, and 12 bases separated the two germline ends. This CDR3 has 14 amino acids. Per the germline V gene, CDR1 is KGHSH and CDR2 is LQKENI. The CDR3 protein is CASSPIRSPNEQFF. The CDR3 nucleotides are TGTGCCAGCTCACCGATCAGGTCCCCCAATGAGCAGTTCTTC.

CDR3 sequence (DNA): TGCGCCAGCAGCTCTCAGGACAGGGGGCGTCGGACTGAAGCTTTCTTT. Residues: CASSSQDRGRRTEAFF. The chain couples TRBV5-1 to TRBJ1-1; 11 nucleotides match TRBD1. The V gene end was trimmed by 3 bases and the J gene end by 5 bases; junction bases not matched to a gene: 9. The germline V gene has CDR1 SGHRS and CDR2 YFSETQ. The CDR3 has 16 amino acids.

CDR3 nucleotides: TGTGCCAGCAGCCAAGACTTCGGCGGTTCCTCCTACGAGCAGTACTTC. This encodes CASSQDFGGSSYEQYF. V and J are TRBV14 and TRBJ2-7; no clear D gene. V was trimmed by 0 bases and J by 0 bases, leaving 12 bases between them. The germline V gene has CDR1 SGHDN and CDR2 FVKESK. The CDR3 consists of 16 residues.

J is TRBJ1-2 and V is TRBV28; TRBD1 might be the D (6 bases). The CDR3 runs 15 residues. With 5 bases removed from V and 0 bases from J, the gap between germline ends came to 13 bases. Germline loops: CDR1 MDHEN, CDR2 SYDVKM. The CDR3 coding sequence is TGTGCCAGCAGTCCCCCGGGACACACTAACTATGGCTACACCTTC. It codes for CASSPPGHTNYGYTF.

The chain recombines TRBV7-8 with TRBJ2-5; D is possibly TRBD1 (5 bases). The CDR3 is 14 amino acids. V gave up 5 bases and J gave up 1 base, with 11 bases separating them. CDR1 and CDR2 (germline): SGHVS, FQNEAQ. The CDR3 reads CASSRDSAQETQYF. CDR3 DNA: TGTGCCAGCAGCCGCGACAGTGCCCAAGAGACCCAGTACTTC.

This chain joins TRBV7-8 and TRBJ2-5; 13 nucleotides match TRBD2. CDR1 is SGHVS, CDR2 FQNEAQ, per germline. V lost 5 bases to trimming and J lost 0 bases; unmatched junction nucleotides: 0. This CDR3 has 15 residues. The CDR3 reads CASSGTSGDQETQYF. CDR3 in DNA: TGTGCCAGCAGCGGGACTAGCGGGGACCAAGAGACCCAGTACTTC.

This chain connects TRBV2 to TRBJ1-6; tentative D call: TRBD1 (5 bases). Germline-derived CDR1 and CDR2 are SNHLY and FYNNEI. The CDR3 loop spans 16 amino acids. Trimming removed 3 bases from V and 8 bases from J, with 17 bases in between. The CDR3 here is CASSERSGTFDSPLHF. The CDR3 DNA reads TGTGCCAGCAGTGAGAGATCCGGGACTTTTGATTCACCCCTCCACTTT.

The gene calls are TRBV3-1 (or the pseudogene TRBV3-2) and TRBJ2-6; 12 bases map to TRBD2. The CDR3 extends over 17 amino acids. The J segment lost 0 bases and the V segment lost 6 bases, leaving 3 bases of the junction unmatched. The germline V gene encodes CDR1 LGHDT and CDR2 YNNKEL (reference sequence). The CDR3 nucleotides are TGTGCCAGCAGACCTAGCGGGAGGGCCTCTGGGGCCAACGTCCTGACTTTC. Protein sequence: CASRPSGRASGANVLTF.

The V call is TRBV18, the J call TRBJ1-6, with D perhaps matching TRBD1 (5 bases). The V end was cut by 3 bases, the J end by 5 bases, with 8 bases between. The CDR3 consists of 14 residues. The germline CDR1 and CDR2 sequences are KGHSH and LQKENI. The CDR3 spells CASSPTVDNSPLHF. CDR3 DNA sequence: TGTGCCAGCTCACCGACAGTTGATAATTCACCCCTCCACTTT.

The chain links TRBV3-1 (or the pseudogene TRBV3-2) to TRBJ2-3; D not certain. The V end was cut by 0 bases, the J end by 0 bases, with 4 bases between. The CDR3 is 14 amino acids. Germline values: CDR1 LGHDT, CDR2 YNNKEL (reference sequence). The CDR3: CASSQDSSTDTQYF. CDR3 coding DNA: TGTGCCAGCAGCCAAGATTCGAGCACAGATACGCAGTATTTT.